This record looks at one T cell receptor beta chain sequence and its context. Its target is unknown. This sample was taken from a study of cytomegalovirus exposure and HLA in healthy donors. Germline CDR1 and CDR2: SGDLS and YYNGEE. CDR3 size: 15 residues. J was trimmed by 5 bases and V by 4 bases; bases with no gene match: 7. The PCR was carried out with 60 Vbeta primers and 13 Jbeta primers. Sequencing was performed with immunoSEQ multiplex PCR; in TCRdb, only in-frame clones are kept and a portion is missing. The sample consists of about 160,000 clones, roughly 84% of them appearing once. Notes on the study in general: Later analysis identified several of the most significant clusters that appeared linked to common viral pathogens. A cluster of highly shared sequence variants was likely a sequencing artifact. Later on, analysis showed that most CMV-associated TCR beta chains appeared to be HLA-restricted.

The sequence was collected from a man aged 18 to 30 in good health and CMV-seropositive. This chain uses TRBV9 with TRBJ1-1; 11 bases are a match to TRBD1. Material: PBMCs. As DNA, the CDR3 is TGTGCCAGCAGCACCCGGACAGGGGGCGGGACTGAAGCTTTCTTT. Translating gives CASSTRTGGGTEAFF. The full variable domain, completed using reference TRBV9 and TRBJ1-1, is DSGVTQTPKHLITATGQRVTLRCSPRSGDLSVYWYQQSLDQGLQFLIQYYNGEERAKGNILERFSAQQFPDLHSELNLSSLELGDSALYFCASSTRTGGGTEAFFGQGTRLTVV.